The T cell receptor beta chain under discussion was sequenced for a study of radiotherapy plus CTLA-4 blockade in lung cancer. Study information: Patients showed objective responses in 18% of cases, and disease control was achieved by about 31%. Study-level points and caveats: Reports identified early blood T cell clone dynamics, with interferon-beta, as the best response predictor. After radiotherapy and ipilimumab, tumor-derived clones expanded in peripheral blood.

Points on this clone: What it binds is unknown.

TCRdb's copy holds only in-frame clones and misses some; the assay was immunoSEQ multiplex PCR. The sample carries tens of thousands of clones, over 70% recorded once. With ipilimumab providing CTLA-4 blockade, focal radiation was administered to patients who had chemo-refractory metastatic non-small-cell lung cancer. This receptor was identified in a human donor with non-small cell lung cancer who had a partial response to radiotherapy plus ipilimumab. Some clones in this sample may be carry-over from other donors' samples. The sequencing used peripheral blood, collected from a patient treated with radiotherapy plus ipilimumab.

CDR3 sequence (DNA): TGTGCCAGCAGCGGACTACTAGCGGGAAGCGGCGAGCAGTACTTC. This translates into CASSGLLAGSGEQYF. The chain joins TRBV7-8 to TRBJ2-7, with 10 bases lining up with TRBD2. This CDR3 is built from 15 residues. J lost 6 bases, V lost 5 bases, and 10 bases had no gene match. Germline V lookup: CDR1 SGHVS, CDR2 FQNEAQ.